These T cell receptor beta chains were read from a single sample in a study of OX40 agonist ivuxolimab in advanced cancers. Data came from immunoSEQ multiplex PCR; TCRdb stores just in-frame clones and leaves some out. The sample records 70,000 to 85,000 clones, more than 80% being singletons. Material: CD4+ or CD8+ T cells sorted from blood, obtained in a trial of the OX40 agonist ivuxolimab. The origin of the receptors is an adult with an advanced solid tumor such as melanoma, head and neck, liver or kidney cancer. The CDR3 runs from the conserved cysteine through the conserved F or W. D genes are given only for firm matches. Clone size is shown for a subset of rows, as once, few, many or a class of expanded clone.

v_gene	j_gene	d_gene	abundance	CDR3aa	CDR3nt
TRBV5-5	TRBJ1-2	TRBD1	-	CASSYDRAGYGYTF	TGTGCCAGCAGTTATGACAGGGCTGGCTATGGCTACACCTTC
TRBV15	TRBJ2-1	-	once	CATSREGNEQFF	TGTGCCACCAGCAGAGAAGGGAATGAGCAGTTCTTC
TRBV19	TRBJ2-6	-	once	CASSIVVRASGANVLTF	TGTGCCAGTAGTATAGTGGTCAGGGCTTCTGGGGCCAACGTCCTGACTTTC
TRBV2	TRBJ2-4	-	-	CASSVGGLNIQYF	TGTGCCAGCAGTGTCGGGGGACTGAACATTCAGTACTTC
TRBV27	TRBJ1-6	-	-	CASSTRTNSPLHF	TGTGCCAGCAGTACCCGGACAAATTCACCCCTCCACTTT
TRBV5-3	TRBJ2-1	TRBD2	-	CARSYGLAGVCNEQFF	TGTGCCAGAAGCTACGGACTAGCGGGAGTATGCAATGAGCAGTTCTTC
TRBV11-2	TRBJ2-7	-	-	CASSLAGPFYEQYF	TGTGCCAGCAGCTTAGCGGGACCTTTCTACGAGCAGTACTTC
TRBV29-1	TRBJ1-1	TRBD1	-	CSARQGRIEAFF	TGCAGCGCCCGACAGGGCAGAATTGAAGCTTTCTTT
TRBV19	TRBJ2-3	TRBD2	-	CASSTREAASTDTQYF	TGTGCCAGTAGTACTCGGGAGGCGGCTAGCACAGATACGCAGTATTTT
TRBV11-3	TRBJ2-7	TRBD2	-	CASSPGSSGGLYEQYF	TGTGCCAGCAGCCCAGGGTCGAGCGGGGGACTCTACGAGCAGTACTTC
TRBV5-4	TRBJ2-7	-	-	CASSLTPRQIGEQYF	TGTGCCAGCAGCTTGACCCCACGTCAGATCGGCGAGCAGTACTTC
TRBV5-1	TRBJ2-5	-	-	CASSLGWQGQETQYF	TGCGCCAGCAGCTTGGGTTGGCAGGGGCAAGAGACCCAGTACTTC
TRBV7-9	TRBJ1-2	TRBD1	-	CASSLQGADGYTF	TGTGCCAGCAGCTTACAGGGGGCGGATGGCTACACCTTC
TRBV7-4	TRBJ1-5	-	-	CASIPEGVTVLNQPQHF	TGTGCCAGCATCCCCGAGGGGGTGACAGTCTTGAATCAGCCCCAGCATTTT
TRBV6-1	TRBJ2-4	-	-	CASSEILFPGKNIQYF	TGTGCCAGCAGTGAAATATTATTCCCAGGCAAAAACATTCAGTACTTC
TRBV9	TRBJ1-4	-	-	CASRGDNEKLFF	TGTGCCAGCAGAGGGGACAACGAAAAACTGTTTTTT
TRBV7-2	TRBJ1-1	-	-	CASSSQLTVTEAFF	TGTGCCAGCAGCTCCCAGTTAACAGTCACTGAAGCTTTCTTT
TRBV9	TRBJ2-2	-	once	CASSPRRDPNTGELFF	TGTGCCAGCAGCCCCCGGCGGGATCCTAACACCGGGGAGCTGTTTTTT
TRBV5-4	TRBJ1-2	-	-	CASSRGGGGYGYTF	TGTGCCAGCAGCCGGGGTGGCGGAGGCTATGGCTACACCTTC
TRBV5-1	TRBJ1-1	-	-	CASSQLREGTEAFF	TGCGCCAGCAGCCAACTCAGGGAGGGCACTGAAGCTTTCTTT
TRBV28	TRBJ2-7	TRBD2	once	CASSKWGGIYEQYF	TGTGCCAGCAGTAAGTGGGGGGGAATCTACGAGCAGTACTTC
TRBV7-2	TRBJ2-3	TRBD2	-	CASSLLAGMDTQYF	TGTGCCAGCAGCTTGCTAGCGGGAATGGATACGCAGTATTTT
TRBV10-2	TRBJ2-1	TRBD2	-	CASRRRGGGRASDEQFF	TGCGCCAGCAGACGGCGGGGGGGCGGGAGAGCGTCCGATGAGCAGTTCTTC
TRBV7-9	TRBJ1-2	TRBD1	-	CASSLGLAETGGGYTF	TGTGCCAGCAGCTTAGGGTTGGCCGAGACAGGGGGCGGCTACACCTTC
TRBV28	TRBJ1-1	-	-	CASSLSITAEAFF	TGTGCCAGCAGTTTATCGATAACGGCTGAAGCTTTCTTT
TRBV13	TRBJ2-7	TRBD1	-	CASSLRGRTPPYEQYF	TGTGCCAGCAGCTTGAGGGGGCGGACGCCTCCCTACGAGCAGTACTTC
TRBV28	TRBJ2-7	TRBD1	-	CASTGTAFREQYF	TGTGCCAGTACCGGGACAGCGTTTCGAGAGCAGTACTTC
TRBV9	TRBJ1-4	-	-	CASSPTWGPNEKLFF	TGTGCCAGCAGCCCGACTTGGGGCCCTAATGAAAAACTGTTTTTT
TRBV7-7	TRBJ2-5	-	-	CASSLARQETQYF	TGTGCTAGCAGCTTAGCGCGCCAGGAGACCCAGTACTTC
TRBV5-4	TRBJ1-2	-	once	CASSFGITGLLGDGYTF	TGTGCCAGCAGCTTTGGAATAACAGGTCTTTTGGGGGATGGCTACACCTTC
TRBV5-1	TRBJ2-3	-	-	CASSPQTDTQYF	TGCGCCAGCAGCCCACAGACAGATACGCAGTATTTT
TRBV13	TRBJ2-3	-	-	CASSLGRGTDTQYF	TGTGCCAGCAGCCTGGGCCGGGGGACAGATACGCAGTATTTT
TRBV28	TRBJ2-7	-	-	CAIQTESSYEQYF	TGTGCCATACAGACAGAATCATCCTACGAGCAGTACTTC
TRBV7-3	TRBJ1-5	-	-	CASSSRTGQPQHF	TGTGCCAGCAGCTCTCGGACTGGTCAGCCCCAGCATTTT
TRBV7-2	TRBJ2-4	TRBD2	-	CASSLTPGGGRVVKNIQYF	TGTGCCAGCAGCTTAACCCCGGGTGGCGGGAGAGTGGTCAAAAACATTCAGTACTTC
TRBV4-1	TRBJ2-3	-	-	CASSQYVGGGTDTQYF	TGCGCCAGCAGCCAATATGTGGGAGGAGGCACAGATACGCAGTATTTT
TRBV2	TRBJ2-7	-	-	CASRGGLGVYEQYF	TGTGCCAGCAGAGGGGGACTGGGGGTTTACGAGCAGTACTTC
TRBV29-1	TRBJ2-4	-	-	CSVRLGFFAKNIQYF	TGCAGCGTTCGTTTGGGTTTTTTTGCCAAAAACATTCAGTACTTC
TRBV7-3	TRBJ2-1	-	-	CASSVTNVNEQFF	TGTGCCAGCAGCGTAACGAACGTTAATGAGCAGTTCTTC
TRBV6-1	TRBJ1-2	-	-	CASREQGLNYGYTF	TGTGCCAGCAGAGAACAGGGCTTAAACTATGGCTACACCTTC
TRBV27	TRBJ1-4	-	-	CASSFGGQNEKLFF	TGTGCCAGCAGCTTTGGAGGACAGAATGAAAAACTGTTTTTT
TRBV15	TRBJ1-4	-	-	CATSRGSNEKLFF	TGTGCCACCAGCAGGGGGTCTAATGAAAAACTGTTTTTT
TRBV27	TRBJ1-4	TRBD1	-	CASSLFRQGVNEKLFF	TGTGCCAGCAGTTTATTTCGACAGGGGGTAAATGAAAAACTGTTTTTT
TRBV15	TRBJ2-1	TRBD2	-	CATSRDNALAGDWQFF	TGTGCCACCAGCAGAGATAATGCGCTAGCGGGAGATTGGCAGTTCTTC
TRBV10-3	TRBJ1-5	-	-	CAISESKGDSNQPQHF	TGTGCCATCAGTGAGTCTAAGGGGGATAGCAATCAGCCCCAGCATTTT
TRBV4-1	TRBJ2-1	-	once	CASSLGIRAPSANEQFF	TGCGCCAGCAGCCTTGGCATCAGGGCCCCTAGCGCCAATGAGCAGTTCTTC
TRBV5-5	TRBJ2-3	-	-	CASTLQPTSWATDTQYF	TGTGCCAGCACCCTACAACCGACAAGTTGGGCCACAGATACGCAGTATTTT
TRBV28	TRBJ2-7	TRBD2	-	CASSASGLAGFEQYF	TGTGCCAGCAGTGCCTCGGGACTAGCGGGATTCGAGCAGTACTTC
TRBV28	TRBJ1-3	TRBD1	-	CASSSWTGGSGNTIYF	TGTGCCAGCAGTTCATGGACAGGGGGCTCTGGAAACACCATATATTTT
TRBV29-1	TRBJ2-7	TRBD1	-	CSVGQGAREQYF	TGCAGCGTTGGGCAGGGGGCGCGGGAGCAGTACTTC
TRBV5-1	TRBJ2-1	-	-	CASSVTNLGEQFF	TGCGCCAGCAGCGTGACTAACCTCGGTGAGCAGTTCTTC
TRBV7-8	TRBJ2-7	-	-	CASSLVTVSYEQYF	TGTGCCAGCAGCTTAGTTACGGTTTCCTACGAGCAGTACTTC
TRBV2	TRBJ2-3	-	once	CASRPLGQAGGTDTQYF	TGTGCCAGCAGGCCCTTGGGGCAGGCCGGCGGCACAGATACGCAGTATTTT
TRBV5-1	TRBJ2-7	TRBD2	-	CASSSSGRAVYEQYF	TGCGCCAGCAGCTCTAGCGGGAGGGCCGTCTACGAGCAGTACTTC
TRBV20-1	TRBJ2-7	-	-	CSARPDREQYF	TGCAGTGCTAGACCAGACAGAGAGCAGTACTTC
TRBV9	TRBJ2-3	TRBD2	-	CASSVGLAGWTDTQYF	TGTGCCAGCAGCGTGGGACTAGCGGGATGGACGGATACGCAGTATTTT
TRBV7-2	TRBJ2-7	TRBD1	-	CASSWGQPSSYEQYF	TGTGCCAGCAGCTGGGGACAGCCAAGCTCCTACGAGCAGTACTTC
TRBV18	TRBJ1-5	TRBD1	-	CASSRAQGAGQPQHF	TGTGCCAGCTCACGAGCACAGGGGGCGGGTCAGCCCCAGCATTTT
TRBV11-2	TRBJ2-1	TRBD2	-	CASSLVPSGRTEQFF	TGTGCCAGCAGCTTAGTGCCTAGCGGGAGAACAGAGCAGTTCTTC